Each of the 25 T cell receptor beta chains below was sequenced from the same sample in a study of cytomegalovirus exposure and HLA in healthy donors. TCRdb keeps only in-frame clones here, not all; method: immunoSEQ multiplex PCR. The sample has roughly 80,000 clones, roughly 93% seen once. The sequenced sample consisted of PBMCs. The source is a man aged 25 to 40 in good health and CMV-seronegative.

This clone was recorded once. The chain combines TRBV2 with TRBJ1-1, with 10 bases identical to TRBD1. V lost 4 bases, J lost 2 bases, and 7 bases stayed unmatched. The CDR3 spans 16 residues. Per the germline V gene, CDR1 is SNHLY and CDR2 is FYNNEI. This chain's CDR3 is CASSVRTGGSNTEAFF. The CDR3 region has the DNA TGTGCCAGCAGTGTGCGGACAGGGGGGAGTAACACTGAAGCTTTCTTT. Drawing the rest from reference TRBV2 and TRBJ1-1, the complete variable domain is EPEVTQTPSHQVTQMGQEVILRCVPISNHLYFYWYRQILGQKVEFLVSFYNNEISEKSEIFDDQFSVERPDGSNFTLKIRSTKLEDSAMYFCASSVRTGGSNTEAFFGQGTRLTVV.

V is TRBV12-5 and J is TRBJ1-2; TRBD1 is a possible D gene (5 bases). The germline CDR1 and CDR2 sequences are LGHNT and FRNRAP. This CDR3 has 13 amino acids. Trimming pared 5 bases from V and 4 bases from J, leaving 11 bases between. The CDR3 bases are TGTGCTAGTGGTCAGGGCTCGTCCTATGGCTACACCTTC. It is translated as CASGQGSSYGYTF.

This clone has a single count. The V and J genes are TRBV16 and TRBJ1-3; 10 positions agree with TRBD1. The germline V gene encodes CDR1 KGHSY and CDR2 FQNENV. The CDR3 has 15 amino acids. The trim removed 4 bases at V and 3 bases at J, leaving 3 bases unmatched. The CDR3 DNA is TGTGCCAGCAGCCGACAGGGGGCGTTTGGAAACACCATATATTTT. It encodes CASSRQGAFGNTIYF.

The rearrangement uses TRBV28 and TRBJ1-1, with a tentative D call TRBD1 (5 bases). V lost 9 bases to trimming and J lost 9 bases, with 20 bases between them. The CDR3 runs to 13 residues. Germline assignment: CDR1 MDHEN and CDR2 SYDVKM. CDR3 amino acids: CASIGTFSIKAFF. The CDR3 DNA is TGTGCCAGTATCGGGACTTTCTCGATTAAAGCTTTCTTT. The full variable domain, completed using reference TRBV28 and TRBJ1-1, is DVKVTQSSRYLVKRTGEKVFLECVQDMDHENMFWYRQDPGLGLRLIYFSYDVKMKEKGDIPEGYSVSREKKERFSLILESASTNQTSMYLCASIGTFSIKAFFGQGTRLTVV.

The sample holds a few counts of this clone. CDR3 region: CASSSQITEAFF. CDR3 bases: TGTGCCAGCAGCTCACAGATTACTGAAGCTTTCTTT. The chain is built from TRBV9 and TRBJ1-1; D unresolved. The V gene lost 4 bases and the J gene lost 5 bases, with 9 bases spanning the gap. CDR1 is SGDLS, CDR2 YYNGEE, per germline. The CDR3 extends over 12 amino acids.

The chain carries TRBV19 and TRBJ2-3; 9 positions match TRBD1. J was trimmed by 3 bases and V by 3 bases; bases with no gene match: 7. Germline V gene lookup returns CDR1 LNHDA and CDR2 SQIVND (reference sequence). The CDR3 has 16 residues. The CDR3 reads CASSIFETGGTDTQYF. CDR3 coding DNA: TGTGCCAGTAGTATTTTCGAGACAGGGGGGACAGATACGCAGTATTTT.

The CDR3 is CASSLLRRLDRGYEQYF. In DNA, the CDR3 is TGCGCCAGCAGCTTGTTGCGTCGATTGGACAGGGGCTACGAGCAGTACTTC. V and J are TRBV5-1 and TRBJ2-7, with 9 bases fitting TRBD1. Germline CDR1 is SGHRS and CDR2 is YFSETQ. With V trimmed by 1 base and J by 3 bases, 11 bases remained unmatched. There are 17 residues in the CDR3.

A single count supports this clone. V gene TRBV25-1 combines with J gene TRBJ2-3; 9 positions match TRBD1. Germline V CDR1 and CDR2: MGHDK, SYGVNS. This CDR3 region has 17 residues. The trim removed 4 bases at V and 3 bases at J, leaving 11 bases unmatched. In nucleotides, the CDR3 is TGTGCCAGCAGTGGACAACAGGGGGCAAGTTTTACAGATACGCAGTATTTT. It is translated as CASSGQQGASFTDTQYF.

The chain carries TRBV28 and TRBJ2-4, with D possibly being TRBD2 (5 bases). Germline assignment: CDR1 MDHEN and CDR2 SYDVKM. The CDR3 is 16 residues long. The V and J ends lost 6 bases and 1 base respectively, with 16 bases between them. CDR3 sequence (DNA): TGTGCCAGCAGCTTACTAGAACTGTCTGCCAAAAACATTCAGTACTTC. This translates into CASSLLELSAKNIQYF. Combining the CDR3 with reference TRBV28 and TRBJ2-4 gives the whole variable domain DVKVTQSSRYLVKRTGEKVFLECVQDMDHENMFWYRQDPGLGLRLIYFSYDVKMKEKGDIPEGYSVSREKKERFSLILESASTNQTSMYLCASSLLELSAKNIQYFGAGTRLSVL.

The chain is built from TRBV5-1 and TRBJ1-2; 11 bases are shared with TRBD1. After removal of 2 bases from V and 8 bases from J, the junction contained 5 bases not matched to a gene. The CDR3 contains 14 residues. Germline CDR1 reads SGHRS; CDR2 reads YFSETQ. The CDR3 DNA reads as TGCGCCAGCAGCTTAAGGACAGGGGGCTCCGGCTACACCTTC. Its translation: CASSLRTGGSGYTF.

This chain connects TRBV6-1 to TRBJ2-1, with TRBD1 matching 8 bases. Germline lookup yields CDR1 MNHNS and CDR2 SASEGT. The CDR3 is 13 residues long. Losses at the gene ends were 6 bases for V and 10 bases for J; bases not matched to a gene: 8. The CDR3: CASRKQGEEEQFF. The CDR3 coding sequence is TGTGCCAGCAGGAAACAGGGGGAGGAGGAGCAGTTCTTC.

The table lists this clone with a count of one. CDR3 protein: CASSYQAYEQYF. Here the CDR3 DNA reads TGTGCCAGCAGTTACCAGGCCTACGAGCAGTACTTC. The rearrangement links TRBV6-5 to TRBJ2-7; D remains unclear. Trimming stripped 2 bases from V and 2 bases from J, with 4 bases between. The CDR3 consists of 12 residues. Germline V gene sequence: CDR1 MNHEY, CDR2 SVGAGI.

The CDR3 DNA is TGTGCCATCGGGGCGGACAGGTTACGGTCGGTGCAGTACTTC. Protein sequence: CAIGADRLRSVQYF. The chain uses TRBV10-3 and TRBJ2-7; TRBD1 agrees at 7 bases. Germline CDR1 ENHRY, CDR2 SYGVKD. This CDR3 contains 14 residues. V was clipped by 8 bases and J by 9 bases; unmatched bases: 16.

V gene TRBV15 combines with J gene TRBJ1-4, with D perhaps matching TRBD1 (5 bases). This CDR3 comprises 16 residues. Looked up from germline, CDR1 is LNHNV and CDR2 is YYDKDF (reference sequence). Deletions cut 1 base from V and 4 bases from J, with 13 bases between. The chain's CDR3 is CATSRGIQGGNEKLFF. DNA of the CDR3: TGTGCCACCAGCAGAGGGATCCAGGGAGGTAATGAAAAACTGTTTTTT.

V usage is TRBV4-2 and J usage is TRBJ2-1; TRBD2 matches 10 bases. V shed 1 base and J 9 bases; nucleotides not matched to a gene: 6. CDR3 length: 15 amino acids. In germline, CDR1 is LGHNA, CDR2 YNFKEQ. The CDR3 DNA follows: TGTGCCAGCAGCCAAGGTCCTAGCGGGAGCGCTGAGCAGTTCTTC. It yields the protein CASSQGPSGSAEQFF.

The chain carries TRBV7-2 and TRBJ1-1; D unclear. The germline V and J ends were trimmed by 0 bases and 0 bases, with 8 bases remaining between them. This CDR3 spans 15 amino acids. Germline-derived CDR1 and CDR2 are SGHTA and FQGNSA. The CDR3 DNA sequence: TGTGCCAGCAGCTTAGCACCTATAATGAACACTGAAGCTTTCTTT. Encoded protein: CASSLAPIMNTEAFF.

This chain links TRBV7-2 with TRBJ2-3; TRBD2 matches 13 bases. This CDR3 is 15 amino acids long. V was pared by 3 bases and J by 7 bases, with 4 bases of the junction left unmatched. Germline CDR1 and CDR2: SGHTA and FQGNSA. CDR3 sequence: CASSLGLAGPNTQYF. Here the CDR3 DNA reads TGTGCCAGCAGCTTGGGACTAGCGGGGCCTAATACGCAGTATTTT.

The rearrangement joins TRBV2 to TRBJ2-1; TRBD2 is a possible D gene (6 bases). Germline loops: CDR1 SNHLY, CDR2 FYNNEI. Trimming took 4 bases from V and 7 from J, leaving 11 bases between them. This CDR3 has 13 amino acids. This CDR3 reads CASSGLVKNEQFF. The CDR3 DNA reads TGTGCCAGCAGTGGACTAGTGAAAAATGAGCAGTTCTTC.

DNA for the CDR3: TGTGCCAGCAGTCCCCAGGGGGCCATGGGCGGAAACACCATATATTTT. Protein product: CASSPQGAMGGNTIYF. The gene calls are TRBV2 and TRBJ1-3, with 8 bases identical to TRBD1. The J segment lost 4 bases and the V segment lost 5 bases, leaving 10 bases of the junction unmatched. CDR1 and CDR2 from the germline V gene are SNHLY and FYNNEI. The CDR3 length is 16 residues.

The rearrangement links TRBV6-1 to TRBJ2-1, with D maybe TRBD2 (5 bases). The germline V gene encodes CDR1 MNHNS and CDR2 SASEGT. Trimming took 7 bases from V and 5 from J, leaving 15 bases between them. CDR3 length equals 14 residues. The CDR3 is CASTTSYRDNEQFF. CDR3 nucleotide sequence: TGTGCCAGCACTACTAGTTACCGGGACAATGAGCAGTTCTTC.

The J gene is TRBJ2-7, the V gene TRBV6-1; TRBD2 aligns across 8 bases. This CDR3 is built from 15 residues. CDR1 and CDR2 from the germline V gene are MNHNS and SASEGT. The ends lost 2 bases at V and 0 bases at J; junction bases unmatched: 3. The CDR3 DNA reads as TGTGCCAGCAGTGAAAAGAGCGGGAGCTCCTACGAGCAGTACTTC. Residues: CASSEKSGSSYEQYF.

The chain employs TRBV11-3 and TRBJ2-1; D perhaps matches TRBD1 (6 bases). The V gene lost 5 bases and the J gene lost 2 bases, with 25 bases spanning the gap. Germline V gene data show CDR1 as SGHNT and CDR2 as YENEEA. This CDR3 has 19 residues. This CDR3 reads CASSLTPITGSATYNEQFF. The CDR3 DNA sequence: TGTGCCAGCAGCCTTACCCCCATAACAGGGAGCGCAACCTACAATGAGCAGTTCTTC.

The chain carries TRBV9 and TRBJ1-1, with a possible D match to TRBD1 (5 bases). Trimming left V 2 bases short and J 6 bases short, with 17 bases between. Looked up from germline, CDR1 is SGDLS and CDR2 is YYNGEE. The CDR3 consists of 15 residues. Here the CDR3 DNA reads TGTGCCAGCAGCGTCTTTCGTGGGGCTCCCGCTGAAGCTTTCTTT. Its protein is CASSVFRGAPAEAFF.

The chain joins TRBV27 to TRBJ2-5, with no clear D. V was pared by 7 bases and J by 7 bases, with 25 bases between. Germline V gene data show CDR1 as MNHEY and CDR2 as SMNVEV (reference sequence). The CDR3 extends over 16 amino acids. The CDR3 is CASTPSVRTAPGTQYF. As DNA, the CDR3 is TGTGCCAGCACTCCTTCAGTAAGAACAGCCCCAGGGACCCAGTACTTC.

V is TRBV27 and J is TRBJ1-1; D possibly corresponds to TRBD1 (6 bases). Germline V lookup: CDR1 MNHEY, CDR2 SMNVEV (reference sequence). The CDR3 totals 14 residues. Trimming took off 5 bases at V and 4 bases at J, with 14 bases between the two ends. CDR3 nucleotide sequence: TGTGCCAGCAGTATGACAGGCAAAGCCACTGAAGCTTTCTTT. Translated: CASSMTGKATEAFF.